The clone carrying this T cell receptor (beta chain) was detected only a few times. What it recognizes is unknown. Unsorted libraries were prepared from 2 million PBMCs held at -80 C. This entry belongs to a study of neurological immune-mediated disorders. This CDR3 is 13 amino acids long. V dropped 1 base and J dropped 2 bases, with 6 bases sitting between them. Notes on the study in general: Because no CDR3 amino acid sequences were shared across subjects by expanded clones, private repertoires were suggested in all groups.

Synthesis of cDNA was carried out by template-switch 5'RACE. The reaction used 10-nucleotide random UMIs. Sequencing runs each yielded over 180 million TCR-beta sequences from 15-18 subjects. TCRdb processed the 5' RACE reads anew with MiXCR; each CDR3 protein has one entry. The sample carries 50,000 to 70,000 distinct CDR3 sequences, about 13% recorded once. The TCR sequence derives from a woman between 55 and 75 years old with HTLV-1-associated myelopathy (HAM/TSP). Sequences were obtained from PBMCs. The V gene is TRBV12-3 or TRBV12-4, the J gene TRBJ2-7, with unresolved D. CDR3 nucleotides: TGTGCCAGCAGTTTAGACAGAACCTACGAGCAGTACTTC. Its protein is CASSLDRTYEQYF.